Listed below are T cell receptor beta chains from one sample, sequenced in a study of blood T cell repertoires in COVID-19. Only in-frame clones appear in the TCRdb table, and some are missing; sequencing was by immunoSEQ multiplex PCR. This repertoire shows about 120,000 clones, roughly 87% found once; its top ten account for over 7%. The sequencing sample was made of peripheral blood. These receptors were collected from a human donor in a cohort sampled during active COVID-19. Both conserved end residues are part of each CDR3. D genes are given only for firm matches. Clone size is given for some rows only: seen once, a few or many times, or a class if the clone is expanded.

clone_size,d_call,j_call,v_call,cdr3_aa,cdr3_nt
.,TRBD1,TRBJ1-1,TRBV6-1,CASSDNRGSTEAFF,TGTGCCAGCAGTGATAACAGGGGGAGTACTGAAGCTTTCTTT
.,TRBD1,TRBJ1-2,TRBV18,CASSRGQDNYGYTF,TGTGCCAGCTCACGCGGACAGGATAACTATGGCTACACCTTC
once,.,TRBJ1-4,TRBV12-3/TRBV12-4,CASSGEVSEKLFF,TGTGCCAGCAGTGGGGAGGTGTCTGAAAAACTGTTTTTT
few,.,TRBJ2-5,TRBV29-1,CSLAVGAGETQYF,TGCAGCCTCGCGGTAGGGGCAGGGGAGACCCAGTACTTC
few,TRBD1,TRBJ1-1,TRBV6-5,CASSYGGQAGTEAFF,TGTGCCAGCAGTTACGGGGGACAGGCCGGCACTGAAGCTTTCTTT
.,.,TRBJ1-2,TRBV7-2,CASSPSRQANYGYTF,TGTGCCAGCAGCCCTTCCAGACAGGCTAACTATGGCTACACCTTC
few,.,TRBJ2-2,TRBV19,CASRFGARQGGELFF,TGTGCCAGCCGTTTTGGGGCGCGCCAAGGCGGGGAGCTGTTTTTT
.,TRBD1,TRBJ2-7,TRBV6-6,CASSTGTGRSEQYF,TGTGCCAGCAGTACCGGGACAGGGAGGAGCGAGCAGTACTTC
.,.,TRBJ2-7,TRBV21-1,CASGGLAGGFRSYEQYF,TGTGCCAGCGGGGGACTAGCGGGGGGTTTTCGGTCCTACGAGCAGTACTTC
.,.,TRBJ2-1,TRBV4-2,CASSQDQTPSSYNEQFF,TGTGCCAGCAGCCAAGATCAGACACCGAGCTCCTACAATGAGCAGTTCTTC
few,.,TRBJ1-2,TRBV4-1,CASSQGALFVSNYGYTF,TGCGCCAGCAGCCAAGGGGCCCTTTTTGTCTCTAACTATGGCTACACCTTC
once,TRBD1,TRBJ2-1,TRBV5-1,CASSLARTGGIGSGDNEQFF,TGCGCCAGCAGCTTGGCCCGGACAGGGGGAATCGGTTCCGGCGACAATGAGCAGTTCTTC
.,.,TRBJ2-3,TRBV15,CATSREGAGVKDTQYF,TGTGCCACCAGCAGAGAGGGGGCGGGGGTTAAAGATACGCAGTATTTT
.,TRBD1,TRBJ2-6,TRBV7-9,CASSPYGQGSGANVLTF,TGTGCCAGCAGCCCCTATGGACAGGGGTCTGGGGCCAACGTCCTGACTTTC
.,.,TRBJ2-2,TRBV19,CASKLKGDITNTGELFF,TGTGCCAGTAAGTTGAAGGGGGATATCACGAACACCGGGGAGCTGTTTTTT
.,.,TRBJ1-2,TRBV30,CAAWGGRLTDYGYTF,TGTGCCGCCTGGGGAGGGAGATTGACTGACTATGGCTACACCTTC
.,TRBD1,TRBJ1-5,TRBV25-1,CASSEGQPNQPQHF,TGTGCCAGCAGTGAGGGACAGCCCAATCAGCCCCAGCATTTT
few,.,TRBJ2-5,TRBV2,CASKFGLQETQYF,TGTGCCAGCAAGTTTGGCTTACAAGAGACCCAGTACTTC
few,.,TRBJ1-2,TRBV5-4,CASSSENGQWGGYTF,TGTGCCAGCAGCTCAGAGAACGGACAGTGGGGTGGCTACACCTTC
.,.,TRBJ1-1,TRBV6-4,CASRLKGGTEAFF,TGTGCCAGCAGATTAAAGGGAGGCACTGAAGCTTTCTTT
.,TRBD1,TRBJ1-2,TRBV7-2,CASSPRPDRGHGYTF,TGTGCCAGCAGCCCCCGGCCCGACAGGGGGCACGGCTACACCTTC
.,.,TRBJ2-2,TRBV6-4,CASSDRRSGELFF,TGTGCCAGCAGTGACCGAAGGAGCGGGGAGCTGTTTTTT
.,.,TRBJ1-5,TRBV2,CASSESSVSRQHF,TGTGCCAGCAGTGAATCCAGTGTGTCACGCCAGCATTTT
.,TRBD1,TRBJ2-7,TRBV25-1,CASSDPGTGFREQYF,TGTGCCAGCAGTGATCCCGGGACAGGGTTCCGGGAGCAGTACTTC
.,.,TRBJ2-5,TRBV5-1,CASSLVFGAGPQETQYF,TGCGCCAGCAGCTTGGTGTTTGGGGCAGGCCCTCAGGAGACCCAGTACTTC
.,.,TRBJ1-2,TRBV21-1,CASSKGGRGSYGYTF,TGTGCCAGCAGCAAAGGGGGAAGGGGCTCCTATGGCTACACCTTC
.,TRBD2,TRBJ2-7,TRBV19,CASSPGTTSYEQYF,TGTGCCAGTAGTCCGGGGACTACTTCCTACGAGCAGTACTTC
.,.,TRBJ2-7,TRBV6-5,CASSRSGEQYF,TGTGCCAGCAGTAGAAGCGGCGAGCAGTACTTC
once,.,TRBJ1-1,TRBV12-3/TRBV12-4,CASSLEHIQAFF,TGTGCCAGCAGTTTGGAGCATATTCAAGCTTTCTTT
.,.,TRBJ1-2,TRBV19,CASSIDGAVTYGYTF,TGTGCCAGTAGTATAGATGGAGCGGTAACCTATGGCTACACCTTC
.,.,TRBJ1-3,TRBV9,CASSVGRRGYAGNTIYF,TGTGCCAGCAGCGTAGGACGCAGGGGATATGCTGGAAACACCATATATTTT
.,TRBD1,TRBJ1-5,TRBV7-2,CASSRQGGNQPQHF,TGTGCCAGCAGTCGACAGGGTGGCAATCAGCCCCAGCATTTT
.,.,TRBJ2-1,TRBV3-1/TRBV3-2,CASSQDGGRDKFF,TGTGCCAGCAGCCAAGATGGAGGTCGGGATAAGTTCTTC
.,.,TRBJ1-6,TRBV27,CASSPNREFSSPLHF,TGTGCCAGCAGTCCAAACAGGGAATTTAGCTCACCCCTCCACTTT
.,TRBD1,TRBJ1-1,TRBV5-1,CASSPLGQGGTEAFF,TGCGCCAGCAGCCCGCTCGGACAGGGAGGCACTGAAGCTTTCTTT
.,.,TRBJ2-7,TRBV2,CASSEEQVSAYEQYF,TGTGCCAGCAGTGAAGAGCAGGTATCCGCCTACGAGCAGTACTTC
once,.,TRBJ2-5,TRBV2,CATGQLQETQYF,TGTGCCACTGGACAGCTCCAAGAGACCCAGTACTTC
.,TRBD1,TRBJ1-2,TRBV6-5,CASTEGQGAYGYTF,TGTGCCAGCACGGAGGGACAGGGGGCCTATGGCTACACCTTC
.,.,TRBJ2-7,TRBV27,CASSLSVNTYEQYF,TGTGCCAGCAGTTTATCGGTCAACACCTACGAGCAGTACTTC
once,TRBD2,TRBJ2-1,TRBV11-2,CASSVPGGVASGFNEQFF,TGTGCCAGCAGCGTCCCGGGTGGAGTGGCTAGCGGGTTTAATGAGCAGTTCTTC
.,.,TRBJ2-5,TRBV20-1,CSPRGGETQYF,TGCAGTCCGAGGGGGGGCGAGACCCAGTACTTC
.,.,TRBJ2-7,TRBV27,CAPLAAPYEQYF,TGTGCCCCCCTAGCCGCACCCTACGAGCAGTACTTC
.,TRBD2,TRBJ2-5,TRBV30,CAWRHPLGGETQYF,TGTGCCTGGCGGCACCCGTTGGGAGGGGAGACCCAGTACTTC
once,.,TRBJ1-1,TRBV5-1,CASSLFGGNTEAFF,TGCGCCAGCAGCTTGTTTGGGGGCAACACTGAAGCTTTCTTT
once,.,TRBJ1-5,TRBV6-1,CASSEVGTSQPQHF,TGTGCCAGCAGTGAAGTAGGGACATCTCAGCCCCAGCATTTT
.,TRBD1,TRBJ2-5,TRBV5-6,CASSIRDREWETQYF,TGTGCCAGCAGCATCCGGGACAGGGAGTGGGAGACCCAGTACTTC
.,.,TRBJ1-2,TRBV19,CASSNDRSKDGYTF,TGTGCCAGTAGTAACGACAGGAGTAAGGATGGCTACACCTTC
.,.,TRBJ2-2,TRBV7-2,CASSLAGFGLGGSRELFF,TGTGCCAGCAGCTTAGCGGGGTTCGGACTAGGGGGGAGTAGGGAGCTGTTTTTT
many,.,TRBJ2-1,TRBV5-5,CASSLFSGDEQFF,TGTGCCAGCAGCTTGTTTTCAGGGGATGAGCAGTTCTTC
.,TRBD2,TRBJ2-5,TRBV7-8,CASSLESPWASGRETQYF,TGTGCCAGCAGCTTAGAGAGCCCTTGGGCTAGCGGGAGAGAGACCCAGTACTTC
.,.,TRBJ2-7,TRBV5-4,CASSLPGSSYEQYF,TGTGCCAGCAGCCTGCCCGGGAGTTCCTACGAGCAGTACTTC